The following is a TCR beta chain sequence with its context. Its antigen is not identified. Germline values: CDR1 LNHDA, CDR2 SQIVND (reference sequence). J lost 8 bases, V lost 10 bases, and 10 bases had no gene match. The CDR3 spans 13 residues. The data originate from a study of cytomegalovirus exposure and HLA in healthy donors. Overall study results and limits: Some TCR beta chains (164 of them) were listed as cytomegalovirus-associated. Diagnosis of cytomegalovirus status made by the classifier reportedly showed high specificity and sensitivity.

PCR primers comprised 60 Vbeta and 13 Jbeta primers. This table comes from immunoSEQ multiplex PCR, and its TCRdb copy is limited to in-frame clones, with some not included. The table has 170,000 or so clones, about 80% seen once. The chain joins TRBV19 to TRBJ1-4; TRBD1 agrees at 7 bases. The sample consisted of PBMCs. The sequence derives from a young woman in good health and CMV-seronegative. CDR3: CATEGASVEKLFF. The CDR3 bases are TGTGCCACCGAGGGGGCGTCCGTAGAAAAACTGTTTTTT.